This record looks at one TCR beta chain sequence and its context. Its antigen is unknown. It has no much larger one-base neighbor in the sample; base qualities were not kept. This entry comes from a study of blood T cell repertoires in COVID-19 (TCRdb year 2020). Study-wide context: The collaborator samples originated in the United States, Italy and Spain and spanned the acute and convalescent phases of COVID-19. The material from the prospective study consisted of cDNA or gDNA derived from T cells, B-cell-depleted T cells, or PBMCs. The dataset comprised deeply sampled blood TCRbeta repertoires from subjects exposed to, actively infected with, or recovered from COVID-19. A freely available public database, intended as a resource for researchers studying the immune response to SARS-CoV-2, is where the repertoires were released. The samples were drawn from the first 160 participants of the ongoing ImmuneRACE study and from 950 to 1,500 subjects provided by 6 global collaborators. The sample metadata nearly always contained a de-identified subject ID, COVID-19 status, age in years and sex. Where available, HLA class I and class II types were obtained from metadata supplied by the sample provider rather than from assay-based typing.

Each collaborating institution followed its own protocols to collect whole blood in K2EDTA tubes. For TCRbeta analysis, collaborators shipped samples in one of three forms: frozen whole blood, isolated PBMCs, or DNA extracted from either of those sample types. The immunoSEQ Assay, a bias-controlled multiplex PCR, was used to amplify TCRbeta CDR3 regions from genomic DNA. Per the authors' processing: Within the assay, amplification of reference gene primers was used to estimate how many nucleated cells each sample contained. Sequence reads were collapsed and filtered to measure the absolute abundance of every unique TCRbeta CDR3 rearrangement. For each sample, productive Simpson clonality was calculated as the square root of Simpson's diversity index across productive rearrangements. The table was pulled from immuneACCESS by TCRdb, which kept in-frame rearrangements only. Such tables lose some clones; where checked, under half of the loss comes from unresolved V genes, and the rest has no known cause. For V, J and clone size, that table is used; D and trimming come from the DNA. The sample table lists about 160,000 clones, about 85% of them with a count of one. Approximately 0.99% of the sample belongs to the ten largest clones.

The research as a whole found: The amount of clinical and demographic metadata varied by source and participant and was provided uncurated.

Taken from cysteine to phenylalanine, the CDR3 has 15 residues. Only the CDR3 DNA is retained, 45 bases long and in frame from the first base. The germline V gene specifies SGDLS as CDR1 and YYNGEE as CDR2. V is pruned by 3 bases and J by 4 bases, leaving 5 bases of the junction without a gene match. The source is a man aged 35 to 55 with acute or convalescent COVID-19. The sequence joins TRBV9 to TRBJ2-1, with 9 middle bases fitting TRBD2. Sequencing was done on a sample of peripheral blood. The nucleotides read TGTGCCAGCAGCGGTAGCGGGGGACCGTACAATGAGCAGTTCTTC. This yields the protein CASSGSGGPYNEQFF.